Following are 21 T cell receptor beta chains from one sample sequenced in a study of T cells after yellow fever vaccination (dated by TCRdb to the late 2010s). Library preparation was by 5' RACE. The data were produced on an Illumina HiSeq 2500. TCRdb redid the processing of the public reads, applying fastp at Q25 and MiXCR, and retained in-frame beta chains. Entries that share a CDR3 protein sequence are merged under the most common genes and DNA. The sample includes 240,000 or so distinct CDR3 sequences, with about 7.1% observed a single time. The top ten constitute roughly 0.93% of the sample. The treatment or condition label of this sample denotes: live attenuated yellow fever vaccine strain. The sample consisted of CD4+ T cells sorted from PBMCs, taken 15 days after the yellow fever booster vaccination. The receptor source for this set is a young man who received the YFV17D yellow fever vaccine.

A few counts support this clonotype. The chain is built from TRBV5-1 and TRBJ2-1; TRBD1 agrees at 7 bases. CDR1 is SGHRS and CDR2 is YFSETQ in the germline V gene. The CDR3 is 15 amino acids. Trimming cost V 0 bases and J 6 bases; bases outside gene matches: 6. The CDR3 DNA reads as TGCGCCAGCAGCTTGGTACAGGGGCAGGGCAATGAGCAGTTCTTC. Its protein product is CASSLVQGQGNEQFF.

This clonotype was seen repeatedly, ten times or more. This chain joins TRBV28 and TRBJ2-1; possibly TRBD2 for D (5 bases). V lost 6 bases to trimming and J lost 6 bases, with 15 bases between them. This CDR3 is built from 14 residues. The germline V gene encodes CDR1 MDHEN and CDR2 SYDVKM. The CDR3 spells CASSPSGPPNEQFF. For the CDR3, the DNA is TGTGCCAGCAGCCCGAGCGGACCTCCCAATGAGCAGTTCTTC.

This clonotype was seen a handful of times. The V gene is TRBV19, the J gene TRBJ2-1; a weak D match, TRBD1 (6 bases). V was shortened by 2 bases and J by 7 bases, with 9 bases between the two germline ends. This CDR3 spans 13 amino acids. Germline V gene data show CDR1 as LNHDA and CDR2 as SQIVND (reference sequence). The CDR3 here is CASSIQGSNEQFF. As DNA, the CDR3 is TGTGCCAGTAGTATACAGGGGAGTAATGAGCAGTTCTTC.

The gene calls are TRBV4-3 and TRBJ2-1, with D unresolved. V lost 4 bases and J 10 bases, leaving 14 bases between the germline ends. The CDR3 has 13 amino acids. The germline V gene encodes CDR1 LGHNA and CDR2 YSLEER. The CDR3 region is CASSLPDFGEQFF. CDR3 nucleotides: TGCGCCAGCAGCCTCCCCGACTTCGGAGAGCAGTTCTTC.

The chain uses TRBV29-1 and TRBJ2-3, with 8 bases fitting TRBD2. V was clipped by 8 bases and J by 2 bases; unmatched bases: 6. From germline, CDR1 is SQVTM and CDR2 ANQGSEA. The CDR3 has 13 amino acids. The CDR3 reads CSTAGGDTDTQYF. CDR3 sequence (DNA): TGCAGCACTGCCGGGGGGGACACAGATACGCAGTATTTT.

This clonotype was seen a few times. CDR3 DNA sequence: TGTGCCAGCATCCAGACAGGGAGTACCTACGAGCAGTACTTC. Translating it yields CASIQTGSTYEQYF. This chain links TRBV7-2 with TRBJ2-7; 7 nucleotides align to TRBD1. This CDR3 is 14 amino acids long. Losses at the gene ends were 7 bases for V and 2 bases for J; bases not matched to a gene: 8. The V gene's germline CDR1 is SGHTA and CDR2 FQGNSA.

This clonotype showed up many times. The V call is TRBV10-3, the J call TRBJ2-6; maybe TRBD1 (6 bases). CDR1 is ENHRY, CDR2 SYGVKD, per germline. The CDR3 consists of 17 residues. V was shortened by 4 bases and J by 0 bases, with 13 bases between the two germline ends. CDR3 amino acids: CAISVDSLSSGANVLTF. The DNA for the CDR3 is TGTGCCATCAGTGTGGACAGTTTAAGCTCTGGGGCCAACGTCCTGACTTTC.

This clonotype showed up many times. The chain joins TRBV20-1 to TRBJ2-1; 8 bases are a match to TRBD1. The V segment lost 6 bases and the J segment 5 bases; nucleotides outside the gene matches: 21. This CDR3 has 18 residues. The germline CDR1 and CDR2 sequences are DFQATT and SNEGSKA (reference sequence). CDR3 sequence: CSAGTPVGAGGTHNEQFF. Written as DNA, the CDR3 is TGCAGTGCCGGGACTCCTGTAGGGGCAGGGGGCACTCACAATGAGCAGTTCTTC.

This clonotype was found many times. V usage is TRBV20-1 and J usage is TRBJ2-3, with D tentatively TRBD1 or TRBD2 (5 bases each). The CDR3 is made up of 12 amino acids. Germline V gene data show CDR1 as DFQATT and CDR2 as SNEGSKA (reference sequence). V was pared by 5 bases and J by 6 bases, with 12 bases between. The CDR3 region is CSAPRWGDTQYF. Written as DNA, the CDR3 is TGCAGTGCTCCCCGGTGGGGGGATACGCAGTATTTT.

This sequence joins TRBV20-1 and TRBJ1-1; D ambiguous. Trimming removed 6 bases at V and 11 bases at J, with 13 bases between. CDR3 size: 10 residues. The germline CDR1 and CDR2 sequences are DFQATT and SNEGSKA (reference sequence). The CDR3 DNA reads as TGCAGTGCCCATCTCGCCCGGGCTTTCTTT. It translates to CSAHLARAFF.

This clonotype was detected many times. The J gene is TRBJ2-7, the V gene TRBV18; D unclear. Per germline, CDR1 KGHSH and CDR2 LQKENI. This CDR3 region has 13 residues. V lost 0 bases, J lost 4 bases, and 7 bases lay in between. CDR3 bases: TGTGCCAGCTCACCACCGAGTGTGTACGAGCAGTACTTC. Translating gives CASSPPSVYEQYF. Looking up the rest from reference TRBV18 and TRBJ2-7 gives the full variable domain: NAGVMQNPRHLVRRRGQEARLRCSPMKGHSHVYWYRQLPEEGLKFMVYLQKENIIDESGMPKERFSAEFPKEGPSILRIQQVVRGDSAAYFCASSPPSVYEQYFGPGTRLTVT.

This clonotype was seen a handful of times. The gene calls are TRBV6-1 and TRBJ2-7; 7 bases agree with TRBD2. V lost 6 bases to trimming and J lost 0 bases; unmatched junction nucleotides: 11. The CDR3 has 16 amino acids. Germline CDR1 reads MNHNS; CDR2 reads SASEGT. The chain's CDR3 is CASSSGRREPSYEQYF. CDR3 nucleotides: TGTGCCAGCAGCTCCGGGAGGCGGGAGCCCTCCTACGAGCAGTACTTC.

This clonotype appeared many times. This chain connects TRBV7-2 to TRBJ2-1; D may correspond to TRBD1 or TRBD2 (5 bases each). Germline V gene lookup returns CDR1 SGHTA and CDR2 FQGNSA. The germline V and J ends were trimmed by 7 bases and 7 bases, with 20 bases remaining between them. This CDR3 has 15 amino acids. The CDR3 loop is CASTQRWGRLNEQFF. The CDR3 DNA sequence: TGTGCCAGCACCCAAAGATGGGGACGCCTTAATGAGCAGTTCTTC.

This clonotype was detected only a few times. V usage is TRBV6-5 and J usage is TRBJ1-5; perhaps TRBD1 as D (6 bases). CDR1 is MNHEY, CDR2 SVGAGI, per germline. V gave up 4 bases and J gave up 0 bases, with 10 bases separating them. This CDR3 has 15 residues. The CDR3 sequence: CASSSDRASNQPQHF. CDR3 nucleotides: TGTGCCAGCAGTTCGGACAGAGCTAGCAATCAGCCCCAGCATTTT.

This clonotype was seen repeatedly, ten times or more. The rearrangement joins TRBV14 to TRBJ2-5; D remains unclear. Germline CDR1 and CDR2: SGHDN and FVKESK. V shed 1 base and J shed 6 bases, with 9 bases lying between them. The CDR3 loop spans 13 amino acids. The CDR3 is CASSQGLGQTQYF. For the CDR3, the DNA is TGTGCCAGCAGCCAAGGATTAGGACAGACCCAGTACTTC.

J is TRBJ2-5 and V is TRBV27, with 8 bases fitting TRBD2. The germline V gene has CDR1 MNHEY and CDR2 SMNVEV (reference sequence). V dropped 6 bases and J dropped 5; count of bases not matched to a gene: 5. This CDR3 is 13 amino acids long. CDR3 sequence: CASRLAGIETQYF. CDR3 nucleotide sequence: TGTGCCAGCAGATTAGCGGGGATTGAGACCCAGTACTTC.

On this clonotype: This sequence may be a read error, since a much larger clone differs from it by one base. The genes are TRBV7-9 and TRBJ2-3, with D uncertain. The CDR3 is made up of 14 amino acids. Germline CDR1 SEHNR, CDR2 FQNEAQ (reference sequence). Trimming removed 7 bases at V and 3 bases at J, with 14 bases between. The CDR3 coding sequence is TGTGCCAGCATCTCCTTCGTGGCAACAGATACGCAGTATTTT. Translation: CASISFVATDTQYF.

Only a few counts were recorded for this clonotype. The gene calls are TRBV12-3 or TRBV12-4 and TRBJ2-7, with D possibly being TRBD1 or TRBD2 (5 bases each). Trimming took 5 bases from V and 1 from J, leaving 12 bases between them. There are 14 residues in the CDR3. The CDR3 coding sequence is TGTGCCAGCAGTCAGGGCAGCGGATCCTACGAGCAGTACTTC. It is translated as CASSQGSGSYEQYF.

This clonotype was seen many times. This chain uses TRBV6-6 with TRBJ2-7, with a weak D call TRBD2 (5 bases). The germline gives CDR1 MNHNY, CDR2 SVGAGI (reference sequence). The V and J ends lost 4 bases and 3 bases respectively, with 10 bases between them. This CDR3 is 13 amino acids long. DNA of the CDR3: TGTGCCAGCAGTTTAACGGGGAGCTACGAGCAGTACTTC. As protein: CASSLTGSYEQYF.

The chain employs TRBV4-3 and TRBJ2-3; D is possibly TRBD1 or TRBD2 (5 bases each). Germline values: CDR1 LGHNA, CDR2 YSLEER. The CDR3 has 16 residues. The V end lost 4 bases, the J end lost 1 base, and 15 bases lay between the germline ends. The CDR3 protein is CASSPGAGWGTDTQYF. The DNA for the CDR3 is TGCGCCAGCAGCCCCGGGGCGGGCTGGGGCACAGATACGCAGTATTTT.

The chain carries TRBV3-1 and TRBJ1-2; TRBD1 is a possible D gene (6 bases). The length of the CDR3 is 14 residues. The germline V gene encodes CDR1 LGHDT and CDR2 YNNKEL (reference sequence). V gave up 1 base and J gave up 8 bases, with 14 bases separating them. Here the CDR3 reads CASSQGNRAGGYTF. In DNA form, the CDR3 reads TGTGCCAGCAGCCAAGGGAACAGGGCAGGCGGCTACACCTTC.